This TCR beta chain comes out of a study of T cells in Graves' hyperthyroidism and ophthalmopathy (dated by TCRdb to the late 2010s). About the investigation overall: Peripheral blood samples were taken at initial diagnosis, before any treatment was given. TCR V-J signatures able to tell the groups apart were searched for in a discovery cohort of approximately 95 patients, of whom over 40 had Graves' ophthalmopathy and around 56 had stable Graves' hyperthyroidism. Prospective prediction of ophthalmopathy was tested in an independent validation cohort of approximately 19 hyperthyroidism patients and some 17 patients who later progressed to ophthalmopathy. The 100 discovery patients were divided at random into training and test sets in a 7:3 ratio. In addition, the study compared T-cell repertoires in thyroid tissue and in blood from six Graves' hyperthyroidism patients. After blood sampling, hyperthyroidism patients were treated with methimazole at a starting dose of 30 mg daily, and ophthalmopathy patients were treated with high-dose intravenous methylprednisolone. TCR Vbeta CDR3 sequencing of 135 peripheral blood samples (roughly 41 ophthalmopathy, around 80 hyperthyroidism and some 17 progressor patients) is reported in the paper. Broader findings and caveats from the paper: No statistical method was used to set the sample size in advance, and investigators knew the group allocation. Blood samples also contained most of the expanded thyroid clonotypes (frequency above 0.001), which suggests that blood repertoires may reflect thyroid immune responses. A model built on a 13 V-J signature distinguished ophthalmopathy from stable hyperthyroidism, reaching approximately 89% sensitivity and 81.08% specificity in cross-validation and 80%/75% in testing. In validation, progression to ophthalmopathy was predicted by the model with 70.59% sensitivity and under 85% specificity, a median of roughly six months before onset.

In regard to this clonotype: The antigen it binds to is not known. Per-base qualities were not stored, and no clone one base away is much larger.

The CDR3 measures 17 amino acids from cysteine to phenylalanine. The only DNA kept is the CDR3, 51 bases in frame from the first base. V gives up 1 base and J gives up 1 base, and the segment between their germline ends measures 16 bases. The CDR1 and CDR2 encoded by the germline V gene (reference sequence) are SEHNR and FQNEAQ. The TCR beta CDR3 regions were amplified from RNA transcripts. The TCR CDR3 was subjected to a first round of RT-PCR using the HTBI primer set and the Qiagen OneStep RT-PCR kit. Libraries were constructed in a second round of multiplex PCR, after which size selection and purification were carried out. Sequencing of the libraries was done on an Illumina HiSeq2000 using paired-end 100 bp reads. In the authors' own workflow: SOAPnuke was used to process the raw data, removing reads that contained adapters or uncalled bases, had a mean Phred below 15, or lacked an exact match to the constant primer or identifier. High-quality paired reads were merged using COPE v1.2.5, and each unique nucleotide sequence was defined as a clonotype. Clonotypes were aligned to IMGT TRBV, TRBD and TRBJ reference segments using MiTCR v1.1. The analysis was restricted to V-J combinations with a frequency above 0.0001, which together covered roughly 99% of the repertoires. A TCS score was defined as the ratio of F50 (clonal expansion) to E x V (chaos), with BLOSUM62-based TCRdist applied between CDR3 peptides within each V-J. Welch's t-statistics and random forest reduced roughly 540 V-J features to about 12, which were used in a naive Bayes classifier (R e1071). Using fastp trimming at Q25 and MiXCR clonotype assembly, TCRdb reanalyzed the public sequencing data and kept in-frame beta chains. A single entry per CDR3 protein holds the most common genes and DNA from its merged rows. The V and J calls were not made by the authors but by TCRdb's processing. The sample table contains over 300,000 distinct CDR3 sequences; only one count was recorded for about 14% of them. Approximately 11% of the sample comes from the top ten.

Graves' hyperthyroidism was defined as stable when no progression to ophthalmopathy occurred over 18 months of follow-up. Hyperthyroidism patients were newly diagnosed, with disease duration under 2 months, and aged 18 to 65 years. Any patient with an uncontrolled infection, another autoimmune disease, pregnancy or lactation was excluded. Diagnoses were based on clinical symptoms, serum thyroxine and TRAb, thyroid ultrasound and orbital computed tomography. PBMCs were separated from over 9 ml of fresh peripheral blood using Ficoll-Paque density gradient centrifugation. Total RNA was extracted using Trizol reagent, and RNA quality was assessed on an Agilent 2100 Bioanalyzer.

The chain was built from TRBV7-9 and TRBJ1-1; tentative D gene TRBD1, with 5 bases matching. This sequence originates from a woman aged 55-75 years with Graves' hyperthyroidism. What was sequenced was blood. The sequence in DNA is TGTGCCAGCAGCTTAGTTCCAGGGAGTGGGCCGAACACTGAAGCTTTCTTT. It specifies CASSLVPGSGPNTEAFF.